The clone carrying this T cell receptor (beta chain) has only a few counts. Its antigen is as yet unknown. These data are taken from a study of CD8+ T cells in alopecia areata. The sorting of PBMCs gave CD4+ and CD8+ T cells. RNA, once extracted, was reverse transcribed into cDNA for use as the sequencing template. TCRdb keeps only in-frame clones here, not all; method: immunoSEQ multiplex PCR. The data show 100,000 to 120,000 clones, almost 60% seen once. The study's findings and limits: Scalp samples also contribute reads from the resident alphabeta T cells found in normal skin. Mouse data revealed clearer TCR sharing than patient data did, a gap possibly tied to HLA. In lesional scalp, particularly from alopecia totalis/universalis, clonality was higher than in normal scalp.

Trimming pared 1 base from V and 0 bases from J, leaving 7 bases between. The CDR3 sequence is 15 residues long. CDR1 and CDR2 from the germline V gene are SGHAT and FQNNGV. This chain links TRBV11-2 with TRBJ2-1; possible D gene TRBD2, 6 bases. Sequencing input: CD8+ T cells sorted from blood. This sequence originates from a human donor in good health. This CDR3 reads CASSLVTSSYNEQFF. The CDR3 DNA is TGTGCCAGCAGCTTAGTGACTAGCTCCTACAATGAGCAGTTCTTC.